This T cell receptor beta chain is from a study of siplizumab effects on memory and regulatory T cells. Findings of the study overall: Naive versus memory phenotype went unassigned for roughly 80-96% of proliferating CD4+ or CD8+ clones. The alloresponse seemed to draw substantially on naive T cells, which appeared more diverse than memory cells. A significant reduction in alloreactive sequences traceable to unstimulated CD4+ memory cells was produced by siplizumab. Unstimulated subsets accounted for the mapping of only a minor share of the clones that were alloreactive.

The table came from immunoSEQ multiplex PCR; TCRdb's copy has only in-frame clones and leaves some out. The data show about 110,000 clones, roughly 94% seen once. Per the germline V gene, CDR1 is SEHNR and CDR2 is FQNEAQ (reference sequence). V dropped 5 bases and J dropped 1 base, with 15 bases sitting between them. CDR3 length: 16 amino acids. Comment on this clone: The antigen is not known.

This chain connects TRBV7-9 to TRBJ2-4, with D tentatively TRBD1 (6 bases). This clonotype was sampled from a human donor in good health. Source material: Tregs sorted from blood. CDR3 DNA: TGTGCCAGCAGCAGACAGGTTCCGTCTGCCAAAAACATTCAGTACTTC. This sequence encodes CASSRQVPSAKNIQYF. Together with reference TRBV7-9 and TRBJ2-4, the CDR3 gives the full variable domain: DTGVSQNPRHKITKRGQNVTFRCDPISEHNRLYWYRQTLGQGPEFLTYFQNEAQLEKSRLLSDRFSAERPKGSFSTLEIQRTEQGDSAMYLCASSRQVPSAKNIQYFGAGTRLSVL.